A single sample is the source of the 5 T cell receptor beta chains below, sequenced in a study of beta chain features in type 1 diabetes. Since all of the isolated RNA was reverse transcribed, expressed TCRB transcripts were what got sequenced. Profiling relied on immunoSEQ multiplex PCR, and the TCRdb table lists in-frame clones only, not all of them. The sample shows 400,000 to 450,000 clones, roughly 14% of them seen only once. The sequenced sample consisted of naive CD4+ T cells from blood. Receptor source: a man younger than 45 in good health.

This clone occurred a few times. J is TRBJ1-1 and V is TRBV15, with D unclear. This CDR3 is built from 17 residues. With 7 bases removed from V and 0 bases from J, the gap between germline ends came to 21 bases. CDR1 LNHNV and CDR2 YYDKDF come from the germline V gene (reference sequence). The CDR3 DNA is TGTGCCACCAAAATTCCCCGGGGATTGGGATTGAACACTGAAGCTTTCTTT. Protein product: CATKIPRGLGLNTEAFF.

CDR3: CASRSHLGRTDGYTF. The DNA of the CDR3 is TGTGCCAGCAGGTCTCACCTTGGGCGAACCGATGGCTACACCTTC. The chain recombines TRBV6-5 with TRBJ1-2; D not resolved. V was clipped by 6 bases and J by 6 bases, with 20 bases between them. Germline V gives CDR1 MNHEY, CDR2 SVGAGI. The CDR3 loop spans 15 amino acids.

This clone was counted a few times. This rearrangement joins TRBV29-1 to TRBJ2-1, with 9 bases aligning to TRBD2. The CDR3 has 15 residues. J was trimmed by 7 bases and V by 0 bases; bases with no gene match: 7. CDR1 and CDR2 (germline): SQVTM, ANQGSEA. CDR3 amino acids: CSVEDQGLALNEQFF. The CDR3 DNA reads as TGCAGCGTTGAAGATCAGGGACTAGCCCTAAATGAGCAGTTCTTC.

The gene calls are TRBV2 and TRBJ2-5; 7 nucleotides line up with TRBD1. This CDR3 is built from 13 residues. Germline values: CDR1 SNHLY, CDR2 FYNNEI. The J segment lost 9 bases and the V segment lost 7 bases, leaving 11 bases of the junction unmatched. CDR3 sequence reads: CASTSTGVRAQYF. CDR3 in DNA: TGTGCCAGCACTTCCACAGGGGTCAGGGCCCAGTACTTC. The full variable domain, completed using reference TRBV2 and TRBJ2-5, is EPEVTQTPSHQVTQMGQEVILRCVPISNHLYFYWYRQILGQKVEFLVSFYNNEISEKSEIFDDQFSVERPDGSNFTLKIRSTKLEDSAMYFCASTSTGVRAQYFGPGTRLLVL.

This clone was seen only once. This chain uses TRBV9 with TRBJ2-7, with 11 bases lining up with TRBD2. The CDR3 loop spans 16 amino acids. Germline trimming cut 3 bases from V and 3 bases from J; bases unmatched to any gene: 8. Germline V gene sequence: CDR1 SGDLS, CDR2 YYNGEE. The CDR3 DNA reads TGTGCCAGCAGCGCAATAACTAGCGGGGGCCTCTACGAGCAGTACTTC. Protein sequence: CASSAITSGGLYEQYF.